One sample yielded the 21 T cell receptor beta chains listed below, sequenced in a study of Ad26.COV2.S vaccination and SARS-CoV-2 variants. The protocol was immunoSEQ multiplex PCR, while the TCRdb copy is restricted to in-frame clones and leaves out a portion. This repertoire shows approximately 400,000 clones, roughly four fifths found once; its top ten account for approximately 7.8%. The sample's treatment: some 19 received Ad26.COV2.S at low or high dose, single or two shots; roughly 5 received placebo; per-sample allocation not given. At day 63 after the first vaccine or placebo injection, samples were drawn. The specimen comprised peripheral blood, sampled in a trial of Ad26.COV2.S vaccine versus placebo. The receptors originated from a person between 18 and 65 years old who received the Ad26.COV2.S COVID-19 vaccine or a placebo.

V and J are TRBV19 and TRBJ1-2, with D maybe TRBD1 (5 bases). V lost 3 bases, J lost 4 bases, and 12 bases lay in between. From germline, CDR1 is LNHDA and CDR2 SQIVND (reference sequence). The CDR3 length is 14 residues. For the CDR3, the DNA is TGTGCCAGTAGTATCCCGCGACAGAGCTATGGCTACACCTTC. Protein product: CASSIPRQSYGYTF.

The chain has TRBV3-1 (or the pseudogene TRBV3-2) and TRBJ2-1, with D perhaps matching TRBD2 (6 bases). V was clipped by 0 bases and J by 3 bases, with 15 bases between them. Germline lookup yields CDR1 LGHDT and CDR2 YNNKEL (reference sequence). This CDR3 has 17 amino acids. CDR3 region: CASSQDSGWGVYNEQFF. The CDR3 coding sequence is TGTGCCAGCAGCCAAGATAGTGGGTGGGGGGTCTACAATGAGCAGTTCTTC.

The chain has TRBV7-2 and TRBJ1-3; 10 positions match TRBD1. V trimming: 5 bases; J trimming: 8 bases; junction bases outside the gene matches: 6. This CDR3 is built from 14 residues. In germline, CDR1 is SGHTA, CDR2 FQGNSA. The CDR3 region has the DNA TGTGCCAGCAGCCCGGGACAGGGGCCATACACCATATATTTT. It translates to CASSPGQGPYTIYF. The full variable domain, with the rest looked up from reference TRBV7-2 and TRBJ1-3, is GAGVSQSPSNKVTEKGKDVELRCDPISGHTALYWYRQSLGQGLEFLIYFQGNSAPDKSGLPSDRFSAERTGGSVSTLTIQRTQQEDSAVYLCASSPGQGPYTIYFGEGSWLTVV.

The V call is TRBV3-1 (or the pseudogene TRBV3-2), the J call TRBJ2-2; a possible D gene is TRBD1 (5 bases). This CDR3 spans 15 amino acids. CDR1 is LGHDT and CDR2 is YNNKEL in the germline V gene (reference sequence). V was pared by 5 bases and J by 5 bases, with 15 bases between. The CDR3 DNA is TGTGCCAGCAGCTTTCGAGTAGGGGTGACCGGGGAGCTGTTTTTT. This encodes CASSFRVGVTGELFF.

CDR3 nucleotides: TGTGCCAGCAAACGGTACAATGAGCAGTTCTTC. This encodes CASKRYNEQFF. The chain couples TRBV2 to TRBJ2-1; D is unresolved. Trimming cost V 7 bases and J 4 bases, with 5 bases left between them. In germline, CDR1 is SNHLY, CDR2 FYNNEI. The CDR3 covers 11 residues.

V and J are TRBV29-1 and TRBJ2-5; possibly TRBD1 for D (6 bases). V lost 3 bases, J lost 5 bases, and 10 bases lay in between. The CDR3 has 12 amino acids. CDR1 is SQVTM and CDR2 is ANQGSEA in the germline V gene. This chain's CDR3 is CSVELGAETQYF. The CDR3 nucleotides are TGCAGCGTTGAGTTGGGGGCGGAGACCCAGTACTTC.

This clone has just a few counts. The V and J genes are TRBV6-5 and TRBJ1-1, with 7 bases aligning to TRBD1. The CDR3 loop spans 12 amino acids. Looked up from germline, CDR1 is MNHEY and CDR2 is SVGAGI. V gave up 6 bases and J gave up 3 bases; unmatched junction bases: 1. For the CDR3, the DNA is TGTGCCAGCAGAACAGGGGACACTGAAGCTTTCTTT. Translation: CASRTGDTEAFF.

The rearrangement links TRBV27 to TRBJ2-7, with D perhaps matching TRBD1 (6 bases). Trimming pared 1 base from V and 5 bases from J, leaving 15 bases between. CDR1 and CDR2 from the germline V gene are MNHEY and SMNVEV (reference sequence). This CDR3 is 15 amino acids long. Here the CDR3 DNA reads TGTGCCAGCAGTTTATGGCAGGGGCATCCTGACGAGCAGTACTTC. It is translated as CASSLWQGHPDEQYF.

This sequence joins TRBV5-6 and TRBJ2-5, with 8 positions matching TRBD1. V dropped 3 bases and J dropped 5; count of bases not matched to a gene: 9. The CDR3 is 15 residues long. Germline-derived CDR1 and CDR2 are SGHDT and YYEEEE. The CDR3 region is CASSSRTGKGETQYF. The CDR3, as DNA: TGTGCCAGCAGCTCACGGACAGGGAAAGGGGAGACCCAGTACTTC. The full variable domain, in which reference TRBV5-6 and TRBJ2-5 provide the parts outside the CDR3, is DAGVTQSPTHLIKTRGQQVTLRCSPKSGHDTVSWYQQALGQGPQFIFQYYEEEERQRGNFPDRFSGHQFPNYSSELNVNALLLGDSALYLCASSSRTGKGETQYFGPGTRLLVL.

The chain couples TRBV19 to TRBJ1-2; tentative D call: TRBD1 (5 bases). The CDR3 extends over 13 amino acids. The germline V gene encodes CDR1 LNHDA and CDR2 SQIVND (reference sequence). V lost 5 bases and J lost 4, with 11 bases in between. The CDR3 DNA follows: TGTGCCAGTAGTCCAGGGCCCCTCTATGGCTACACCTTC. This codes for CASSPGPLYGYTF.

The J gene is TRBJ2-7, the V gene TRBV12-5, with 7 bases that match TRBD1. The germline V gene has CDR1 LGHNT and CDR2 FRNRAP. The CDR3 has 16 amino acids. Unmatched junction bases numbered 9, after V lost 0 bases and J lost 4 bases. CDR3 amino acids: CASGLVQPDRLYEQYF. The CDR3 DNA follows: TGTGCTAGTGGTTTGGTACAACCGGACAGGCTGTACGAGCAGTACTTC.

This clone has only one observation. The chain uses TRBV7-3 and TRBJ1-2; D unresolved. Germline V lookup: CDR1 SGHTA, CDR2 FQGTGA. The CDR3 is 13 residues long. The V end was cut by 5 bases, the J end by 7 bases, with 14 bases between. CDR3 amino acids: CASSPTPLTGYTF. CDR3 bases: TGTGCCAGCAGCCCAACACCTCTCACTGGCTACACCTTC.

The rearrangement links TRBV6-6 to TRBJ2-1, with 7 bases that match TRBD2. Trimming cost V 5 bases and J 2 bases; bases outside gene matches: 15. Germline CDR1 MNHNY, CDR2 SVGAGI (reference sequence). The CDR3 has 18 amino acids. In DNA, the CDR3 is TGTGCCAGCAGTCCGGGACGGTTCGGCCGGGAGGCCTACAATGAGCAGTTCTTC. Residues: CASSPGRFGREAYNEQFF.

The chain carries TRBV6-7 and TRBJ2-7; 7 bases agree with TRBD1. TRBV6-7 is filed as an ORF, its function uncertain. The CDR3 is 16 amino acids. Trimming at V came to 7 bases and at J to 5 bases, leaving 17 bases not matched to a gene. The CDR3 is CASTVYPGQTVHEQYF. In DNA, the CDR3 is TGTGCCAGCACCGTCTACCCGGGACAGACTGTACACGAGCAGTACTTC.

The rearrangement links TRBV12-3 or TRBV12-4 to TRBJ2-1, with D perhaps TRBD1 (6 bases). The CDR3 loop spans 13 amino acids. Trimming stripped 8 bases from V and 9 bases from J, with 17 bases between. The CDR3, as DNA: TGTGCCAGCCACGGACAGCAAGAGGGTGAGCAGTTCTTC. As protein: CASHGQQEGEQFF.

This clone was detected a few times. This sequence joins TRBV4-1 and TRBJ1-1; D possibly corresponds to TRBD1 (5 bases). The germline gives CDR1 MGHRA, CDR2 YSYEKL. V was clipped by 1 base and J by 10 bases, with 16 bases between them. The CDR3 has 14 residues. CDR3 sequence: CASSQVAGPRGAFF. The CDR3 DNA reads TGCGCCAGCAGCCAAGTTGCCGGGCCAAGGGGAGCTTTCTTT.

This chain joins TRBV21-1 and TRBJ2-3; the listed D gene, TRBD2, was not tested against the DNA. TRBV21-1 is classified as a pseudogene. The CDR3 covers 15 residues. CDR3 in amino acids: CASSKGRSFTDTQYF. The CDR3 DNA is TGTGCCAGCAGCAAAGGGCGGAGTTTCACAGATACGCAGTATTTT.

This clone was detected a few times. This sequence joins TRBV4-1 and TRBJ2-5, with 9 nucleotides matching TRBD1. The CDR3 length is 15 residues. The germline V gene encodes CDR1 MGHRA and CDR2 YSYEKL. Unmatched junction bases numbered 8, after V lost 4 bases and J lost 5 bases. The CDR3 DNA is TGCGCCAGCAGCCCCTCCACAGGGGGCAGGGAGACCCAGTACTTC. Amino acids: CASSPSTGGRETQYF.

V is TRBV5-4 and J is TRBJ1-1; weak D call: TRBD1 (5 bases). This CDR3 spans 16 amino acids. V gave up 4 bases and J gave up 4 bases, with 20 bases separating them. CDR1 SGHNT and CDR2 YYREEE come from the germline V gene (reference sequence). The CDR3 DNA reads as TGTGCCAGCAGCCCCGAAGGTGTCTTGGGGGGCACTGAAGCTTTCTTT. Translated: CASSPEGVLGGTEAFF.

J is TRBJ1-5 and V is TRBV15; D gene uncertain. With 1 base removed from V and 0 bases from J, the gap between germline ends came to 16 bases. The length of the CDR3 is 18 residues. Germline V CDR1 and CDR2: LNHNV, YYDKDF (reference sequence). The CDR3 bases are TGTGCCACCAGCAGAGCCCTTCCAAAGGGTCTTAGCAATCAGCCCCAGCATTTT. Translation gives CATSRALPKGLSNQPQHF.

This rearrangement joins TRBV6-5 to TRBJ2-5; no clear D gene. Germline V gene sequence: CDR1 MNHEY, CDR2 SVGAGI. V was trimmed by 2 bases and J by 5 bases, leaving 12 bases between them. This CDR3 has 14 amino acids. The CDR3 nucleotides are TGTGCCAGCAGTTACGGTCTCACCAGGGAGACCCAGTACTTC. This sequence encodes CASSYGLTRETQYF.